Sequencing of this T cell receptor beta chain was carried out in a study of blood T cell repertoires in COVID-19. The wider study: The study drew acute and convalescent COVID-19 samples from the United States, Italy and Spain. T cells, B-cell-depleted T cells, or PBMCs provided the cDNA or gDNA that served as material.

As originally analysed: Reference gene primer amplification in the assay estimated nucleated cell counts. Profiling relied on immunoSEQ multiplex PCR, and the TCRdb table lists in-frame clones only, not all of them. For V, J and clone size, that table is used; D and trimming come from the DNA. The sample holds approximately 300,000 clones, around four fifths seen once. Germline V gene sequence: CDR1 SGHVS, CDR2 FQNEAQ. Trimming removed 1 base at V and 4 bases at J, with 4 bases between. The CDR3 contains 12 residues. The rearrangement joins TRBV7-8 to TRBJ2-5, with D unclear. Sample: peripheral blood. The sequence derives from a woman aged 50 to 60 with active or convalescent COVID-19. CDR3 sequence reads: CASSLDRETQYF. CDR3 coding DNA: TGTGCCAGCAGCTTAGATAGAGAGACCCAGTACTTC.